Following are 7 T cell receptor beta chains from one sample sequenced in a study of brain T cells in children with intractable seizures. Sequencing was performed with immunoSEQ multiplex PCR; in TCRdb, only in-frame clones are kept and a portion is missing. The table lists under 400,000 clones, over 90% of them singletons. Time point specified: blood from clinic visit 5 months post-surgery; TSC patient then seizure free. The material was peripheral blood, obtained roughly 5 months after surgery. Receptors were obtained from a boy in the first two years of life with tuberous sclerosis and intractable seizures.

CDR3 sequence reads: CASSLDWSRATNYGYTF. In DNA form, the CDR3 reads TGTGCCAGCAGCTTGGACTGGTCGAGAGCGACAAACTATGGCTACACCTTC. The V and J genes are TRBV5-6 and TRBJ1-2; D remains unclear. V was clipped by 0 bases and J by 2 bases, with 17 bases between them. Germline CDR1 reads SGHDT; CDR2 reads YYEEEE. CDR3 size: 17 residues.

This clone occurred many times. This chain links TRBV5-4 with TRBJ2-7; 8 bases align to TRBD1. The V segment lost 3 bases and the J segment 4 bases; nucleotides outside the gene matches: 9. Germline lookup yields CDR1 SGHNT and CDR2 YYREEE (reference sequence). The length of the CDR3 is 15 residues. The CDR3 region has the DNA TGTGCCAGCAGCTCGACAGGGGCAGGGGAGTACGAGCAGTACTTC. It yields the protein CASSSTGAGEYEQYF.

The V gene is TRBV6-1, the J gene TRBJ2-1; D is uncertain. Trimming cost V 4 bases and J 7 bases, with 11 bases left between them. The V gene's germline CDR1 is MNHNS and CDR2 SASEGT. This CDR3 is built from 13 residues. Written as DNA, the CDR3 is TGTGCCAGCAGTGCCGGGCAGCTTAATGAGCAGTTCTTC. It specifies CASSAGQLNEQFF.

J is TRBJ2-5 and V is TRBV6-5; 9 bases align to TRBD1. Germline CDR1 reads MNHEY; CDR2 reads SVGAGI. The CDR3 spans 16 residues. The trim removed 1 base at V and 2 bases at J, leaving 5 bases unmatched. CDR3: CASSYYGTGRQETQYF. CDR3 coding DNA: TGTGCCAGCAGTTACTACGGGACAGGGAGACAAGAGACCCAGTACTTC.

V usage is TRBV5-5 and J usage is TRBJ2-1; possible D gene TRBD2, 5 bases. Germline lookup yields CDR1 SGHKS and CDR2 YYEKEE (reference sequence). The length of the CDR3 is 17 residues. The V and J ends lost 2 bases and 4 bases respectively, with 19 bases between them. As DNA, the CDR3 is TGTGCCAGCAGCTTCCCCAGCGACTACCAACTATACAATGAGCAGTTCTTC. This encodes CASSFPSDYQLYNEQFF.

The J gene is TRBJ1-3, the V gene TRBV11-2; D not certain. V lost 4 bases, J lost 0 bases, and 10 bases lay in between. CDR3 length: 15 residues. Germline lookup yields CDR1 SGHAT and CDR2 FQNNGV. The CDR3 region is CASSSGRTSGNTIYF. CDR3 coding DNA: TGTGCCAGCAGCTCCGGACGGACCTCTGGAAACACCATATATTTT.

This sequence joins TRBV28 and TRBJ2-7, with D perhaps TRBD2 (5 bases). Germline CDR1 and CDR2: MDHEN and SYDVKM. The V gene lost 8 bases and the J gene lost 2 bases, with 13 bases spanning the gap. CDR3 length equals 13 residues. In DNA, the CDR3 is TGTGCCAGCGGATTAGCGCGAACCTACGAGCAGTACTTC. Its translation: CASGLARTYEQYF.